This TCR beta chain is from a study of cytomegalovirus exposure and HLA in healthy donors (dated by TCRdb to between 2016 and 2019). Regarding the research as a whole: An earlier analysis of some 550 of the donors reported 250 to 300 Gb of sequence data and roughly 110 million unique TCR beta sequences from roughly 180 million T cells. Every repertoire in the discovery cohort had been generated on one and the same sequencing platform. Using immunosequencing, the study profiled T cell repertoires from 550 to 750 subjects and related those repertoires to cytomegalovirus serostatus. In a later genetic analysis, genome-wide SNP genotypes for about three fifths of the roughly 670 donors were used, and that subset was treated as a discovery cohort. Donor age, sex, ethnicity and CMV serostatus were compiled together with the repertoire data. Among over 350 genotyped donors of the cohort, an average of approximately 230,000 unique TCR beta nucleotide sequences were sequenced per donor, around 20% of them non-productive. Both class I and class II loci were covered by HLA typing, at four-digit resolution. Besides the first cohort of roughly 700 subjects, a separate validation cohort made up of roughly 130 different subjects was used. To predict cytomegalovirus infection status, the study combined high-throughput TCR immunosequencing, statistical association of individual TCRs with disease status, and machine learning. Roughly five DR-DQ haplotypes were handled as single units for association and clustering because linkage in the cohort was strong. A later analysis re-analyzed previously published TCR beta repertoires from approximately 670 donors and added high-resolution HLA genotyping to study TCR occurrence patterns. Rather than using new phenotypic data, the later analysis identified candidate immune exposures from TCR beta sequences and from how often those sequences occurred across donors. Of the 300 to 500 genotyped donors, 65% to 90% were placed in the genetic ancestry cluster associated with self-reported Caucasian donors. An earlier analysis of around 580 of the donors used high-throughput TCR beta sequencing to judge whether each TCR beta V gene segment behaved as functional or pseudogenic. The study aimed to test whether cataloging public T cell receptors could reveal signatures of past pathogen exposure. About 310 gigabases of sequencing data and tens of millions of unique TCR sequences were included in an early release covering over 600 HLA-typed donors. Typing coverage differed by locus: A, B, C, DRB1 and DQB1 were typed in about 620-640 donors, DQA1 in roughly 510, DPA1 in 600 to 610, and DPB1 in about 450. Study-wide conclusions, independent of this receptor: Strong co-occurrence of HLA alleles, especially DR and DQ, made assigning TCR associations to individual alleles difficult. According to a later genetic analysis, donors in an Asian-associated ancestry cluster had fewer N-insertions in productive TCRs than the roughly 670-donor mean. An association between a missense DCLRE1C variant and V-gene and J-gene trimming of TCR beta chains was found in a later genetic analysis and replicated in an independent cohort. A later analysis found that HLA-associated TCR beta chains were more clonally expanded and had lower generation probabilities than equally common non-associated chains. In a later analysis, TCR association rates were found to vary across HLA loci, with the most associated TCRs seen for DRB1 alleles and the fewest for HLA-C alleles. A group of highly shared sequence variants was considered likely to be a technical artifact of the sequencing pipeline. This cohort had only TCR beta chains sequenced, and the lack of alpha or paired-chain data limited which features could be detected. The study listed over 150 TCR beta chains as associated with cytomegalovirus. A later analysis associated 15,000 to 20,000 TCR beta sequences with specific HLA alleles at a false discovery rate of 0.05. In vitro tests confirmed that a few of the cytomegalovirus-associated TCR beta chains recognize cytomegalovirus antigens. Correlated functional status among segregating V segments might reflect linkage disequilibrium, but an unknown experimental factor could not be ruled out. Because the 87-base-pair reads could not distinguish some IMGT-functional V segments, including TRBV6-2 and TRBV6-3, those segments were excluded. The only immune exposure information available for the cohort was CMV serostatus. It was suggested by the authors that the approach could potentially be generalized to other disease states and immunological phenotypes. Most CMV-associated TCR beta chains appeared to be HLA-restricted in a later analysis, and the HLA associations seemed to be driven largely by CMV exposure. In an earlier analysis of more than 450 of the donors, most TCR beta V segments were observed in productive rearrangements about 87% or about 30% of the time, broadly matching IMGT annotations. While some public TCRs were present in many individuals, most TCR sequences turned up only very rarely across donors. A later analysis reported that several top co-occurrence clusters appeared linked to parvovirus B19, influenza, CMV and Epstein-Barr virus. Because HLA typing was unavailable for some donors at each locus, only the typed subset was used in association tests. Presence/absence analyses assumed roughly uniform sequencing depth across donors, an assumption that may not hold. The classifier was reported to diagnose cytomegalovirus status with high specificity and sensitivity in both the original and validation cohorts. A further reported finding was that TCR beta sequences accurately predicted the HLA-A and HLA-B alleles for most subjects in the first cohort. The earlier analysis of almost 600 of the donors excluded some 16 rarely observed V segments, including chromosome 9 orphons, because counts were too low.

The cohort consisted of 600 to 700 healthy bone marrow donors. At the time of sampling, every cohort member was nominally healthy, though immune exposures that went unrecorded were likely present. The donor tested CMV seropositive, placing the donor among the 250 to 300 seropositive members of the cohort. Every donor gave a peripheral blood sample, and the peripheral blood mononuclear cells from that sample were used for TCR beta sequencing. The Qiagen DNeasy Blood Extraction Kit was used to extract genomic DNA from the blood cell samples. From a lookup of the germline V gene, CDR1 and CDR2 are MNHEY and SVGAGI. V lost 1 base and J lost 8 bases; the stretch between them is 12 bases long. Measured from the cysteine to the phenylalanine, the CDR3 is 14 residues long. Only CDR3 DNA remains: 42 bases, in frame from the first base. Libraries were built with the immunoSEQ multiplex PCR assay. For the multiplex PCR, a mixture combining 60 forward primers for TCR Vbeta segments and 13 reverse primers for TCR Jbeta segments was used. Amplification of the CDR3 region of rearranged TCR beta genes was performed with a multiplex PCR assay on genomic DNA. The Illumina HiSeq System was used to sequence the amplified TCR beta libraries as 87-base-pair reads. Per the source publication's procedure: A later analysis tallied around 87 million unique TCR beta chains across the 666 repertoires, and 10 million to 11 million of those chains were shared by two or more donors. A nearest-neighbor algorithm error-corrected the raw reads and collapsed the reads into unique sequences, merging closely related sequences to remove PCR and sequencing errors. Alignment of CDR3 sequences to IMGT reference sequences was used to assign V, D and J gene segments. For a sequence to be retained, at least a six-nucleotide match to both a V gene segment and a J gene segment was required. A rearrangement counted as productive if the CDR3 had no stop codons and remained in frame with V and J, and every other rearrangement counted as non-productive. CDR3 was defined by IMGT convention, running from the second conserved V-encoded cysteine to the conserved J-encoded phenylalanine. In an earlier analysis of around 640 of the donors, sequences lacking an unambiguous match to a single V gene segment were excluded. In an earlier analysis of 450 to 700 of the donors, V segments were called functional above 56.7% productive rearrangements and were called segregating when the between-donor standard deviation exceeded 5%. To diagnose cytomegalovirus status from the catalog of TCR beta chain sequences, a statistical classification framework was built. In a later analysis, V and J genes were assigned by comparing TCR nucleotide sequences against IMGT/GENE-DB human TR gene sequences. The TCRdist pipeline was used in a later analysis to assign CDR3 sequences and most-parsimonious VDJ recombination scenarios. In a later analysis, every TCR beta chain was defined by the combination of its CDR3 amino acid sequence and its V-gene family, and reads without a unique V-gene family were dropped. As a way to deal with suspected cross-contamination and a sequencing artifact, a later analysis dropped hundreds of nucleotide sequences that were highly shared and had low generation probability. A later analysis calculated a clonal expansion index for each public chain from normalized within-repertoire ranks of inferred template counts. In a later analysis, generation probabilities were computed with a VDJ recombination model fitted to out-of-frame rearrangements, and the resulting probabilities were checked against IGoR. In a later analysis, TCR-TCR, TCR-HLA and TCR-CMV co-occurrence was scored with hypergeometric tests, and a repertoire-size bias correction was applied to TCR pairs. False discovery rates were estimated in a later analysis by permuting HLA or CMV assignments 20 times. A later analysis grouped co-occurring TCRs with DBSCAN, adding TCRdist sequence similarity when clustering within HLA-allele-positive subsets. Repertoires with fewer than 30,000 or more than 120,000 public chains were left out of co-occurrence clustering, as were five repertoires with anomalous nucleotide sharing. Entries here come from immuneACCESS through TCRdb and include only in-frame sequences with V and J called. Some clones fail to appear in such tables; in the studies checked, an unresolved V gene covers under half of the shortfall, and the cause of the remainder is unknown. V and J calls and clone size are those listed in that table; D and trimming were worked out from the DNA. The sample table on file contains approximately 58,000 clones. Of the sample, approximately 5% falls within the top ten clones.

About this clone: It has no known antigen specificity.

Sequencing was carried out using PBMCs. This sequence was found in a man aged 30 to 45 in good health and CMV-seropositive. The chain is made from TRBV6-5 and TRBJ2-1; the D segment could be TRBD1, given 6 matching bases. The sequence in DNA is TGTGCCAGCAGTTACTTCACAGGGCCCGATGAGCAGTTCTTC. The translation is CASSYFTGPDEQFF.